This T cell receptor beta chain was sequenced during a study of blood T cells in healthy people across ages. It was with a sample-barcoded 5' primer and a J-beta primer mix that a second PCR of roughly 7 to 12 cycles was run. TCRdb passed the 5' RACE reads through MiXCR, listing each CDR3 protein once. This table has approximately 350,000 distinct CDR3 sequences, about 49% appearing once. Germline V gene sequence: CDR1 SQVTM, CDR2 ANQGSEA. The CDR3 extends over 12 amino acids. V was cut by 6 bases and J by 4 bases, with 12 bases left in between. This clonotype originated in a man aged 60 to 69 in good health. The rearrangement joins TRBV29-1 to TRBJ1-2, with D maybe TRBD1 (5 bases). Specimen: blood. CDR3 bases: TGCAGCGTGGTTGACAGTGTCTATGGCTACACCTTC. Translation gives CSVVDSVYGYTF. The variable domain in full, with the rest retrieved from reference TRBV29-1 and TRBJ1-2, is SAVISQKPSRDICQRGTSLTIQCQVDSQVTMMFWYRQQPGQSLTLIATANQGSEATYESGFVIDKFPISRPNLTFSTLTVSNMSPEDSSIYLCSVVDSVYGYTFGSGTRLTVV.